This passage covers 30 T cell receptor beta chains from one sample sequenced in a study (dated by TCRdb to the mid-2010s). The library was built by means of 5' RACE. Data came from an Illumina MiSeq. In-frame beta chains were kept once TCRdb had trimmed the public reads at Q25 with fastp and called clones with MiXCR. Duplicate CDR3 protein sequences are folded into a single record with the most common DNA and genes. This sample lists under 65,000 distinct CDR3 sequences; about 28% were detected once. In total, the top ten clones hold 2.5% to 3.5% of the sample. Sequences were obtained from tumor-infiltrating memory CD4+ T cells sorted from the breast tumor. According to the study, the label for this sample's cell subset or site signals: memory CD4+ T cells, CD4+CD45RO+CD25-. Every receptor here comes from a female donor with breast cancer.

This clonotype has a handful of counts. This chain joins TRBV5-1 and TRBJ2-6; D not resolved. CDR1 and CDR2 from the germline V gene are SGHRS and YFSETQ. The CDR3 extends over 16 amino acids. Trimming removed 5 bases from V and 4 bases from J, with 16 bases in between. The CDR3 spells CASSPLDLGGANVLTF. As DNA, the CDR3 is TGCGCCAGCAGTCCCCTGGACCTAGGAGGGGCCAACGTCCTGACTTTC.

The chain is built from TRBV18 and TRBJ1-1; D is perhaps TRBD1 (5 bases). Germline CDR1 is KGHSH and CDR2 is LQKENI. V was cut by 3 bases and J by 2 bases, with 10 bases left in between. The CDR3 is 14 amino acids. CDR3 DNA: TGTGCCAGCTCACCTACGACAGTAAACACTGAAGCTTTCTTT. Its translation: CASSPTTVNTEAFF.

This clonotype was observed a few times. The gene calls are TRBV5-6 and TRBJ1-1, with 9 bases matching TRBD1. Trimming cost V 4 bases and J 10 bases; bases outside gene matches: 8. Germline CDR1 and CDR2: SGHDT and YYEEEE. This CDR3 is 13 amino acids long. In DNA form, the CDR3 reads TGTGCCAGCAGCAAGGGACAGGGTCATGGAGCTTTCTTT. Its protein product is CASSKGQGHGAFF.

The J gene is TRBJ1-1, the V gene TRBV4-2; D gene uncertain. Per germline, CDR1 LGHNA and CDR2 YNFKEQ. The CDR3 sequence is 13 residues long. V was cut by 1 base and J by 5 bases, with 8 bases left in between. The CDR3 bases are TGTGCCAGCAGCCAAGGTACGGAGACTGAAGCTTTCTTT. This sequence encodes CASSQGTETEAFF.

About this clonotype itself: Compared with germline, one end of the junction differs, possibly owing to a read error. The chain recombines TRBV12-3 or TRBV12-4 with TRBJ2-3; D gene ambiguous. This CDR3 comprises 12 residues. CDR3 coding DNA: TGTGCCAGCGCTATAATTAGAGATTCGCAGTATTTT. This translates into CASAIIRDSQYF.

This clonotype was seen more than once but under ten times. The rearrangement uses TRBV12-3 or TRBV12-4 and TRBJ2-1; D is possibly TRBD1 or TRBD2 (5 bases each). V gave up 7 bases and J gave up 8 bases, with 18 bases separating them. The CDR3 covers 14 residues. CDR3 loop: CASNTGPNSDEQFF. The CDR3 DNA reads TGTGCCAGCAACACGGGACCCAATAGCGATGAGCAGTTCTTC.

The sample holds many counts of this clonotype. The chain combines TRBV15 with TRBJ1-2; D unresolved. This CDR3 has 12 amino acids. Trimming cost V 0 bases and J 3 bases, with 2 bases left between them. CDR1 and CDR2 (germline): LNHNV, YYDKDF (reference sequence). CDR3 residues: CATSRDDYGYTF. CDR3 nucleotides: TGTGCCACCAGCAGAGATGACTATGGCTACACCTTC.

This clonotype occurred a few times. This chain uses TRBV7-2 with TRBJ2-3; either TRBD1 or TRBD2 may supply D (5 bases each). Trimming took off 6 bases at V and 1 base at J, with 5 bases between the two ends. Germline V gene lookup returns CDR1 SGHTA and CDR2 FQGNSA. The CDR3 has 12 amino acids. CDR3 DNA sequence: TGTGCCAGCAGGGGGGGCACAGATACGCAGTATTTT. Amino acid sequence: CASRGGTDTQYF.

The CDR3 reads CASRKQRAQGYGYTF. The DNA of the CDR3 is TGTGCCAGCAGAAAACAGCGCGCCCAGGGGTATGGCTACACCTTC. The J gene is TRBJ1-2, the V gene TRBV6-1, with D possibly matching TRBD1 (6 bases). The germline gives CDR1 MNHNS, CDR2 SASEGT. The V gene lost 6 bases and the J gene lost 5 bases, with 19 bases spanning the gap. The CDR3 spans 15 residues.

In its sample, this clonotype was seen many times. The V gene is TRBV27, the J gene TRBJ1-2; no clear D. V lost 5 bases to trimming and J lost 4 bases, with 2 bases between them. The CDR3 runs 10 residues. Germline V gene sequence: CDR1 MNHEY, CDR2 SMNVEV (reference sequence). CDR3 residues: CASSRYGYTF. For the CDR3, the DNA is TGTGCCAGCAGTCGCTATGGCTACACCTTC.

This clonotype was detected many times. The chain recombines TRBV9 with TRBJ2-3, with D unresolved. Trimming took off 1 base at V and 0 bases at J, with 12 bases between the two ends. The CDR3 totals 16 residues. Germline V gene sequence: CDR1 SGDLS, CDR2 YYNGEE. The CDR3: CASSVLGSPSTDTQYF. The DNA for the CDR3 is TGTGCCAGCAGCGTATTGGGCAGTCCTAGCACAGATACGCAGTATTTT.

The DNA for the CDR3 is TGTGCCAGCAGTTCCACTAGCGGTGACACAGATACGCAGTATTTT. As protein: CASSSTSGDTDTQYF. The chain recombines TRBV28 with TRBJ2-3, with TRBD2 identical over 8 bases. The CDR3 has 15 amino acids. V dropped 4 bases and J dropped 2; count of bases not matched to a gene: 5. CDR1 is MDHEN, CDR2 SYDVKM, per germline.

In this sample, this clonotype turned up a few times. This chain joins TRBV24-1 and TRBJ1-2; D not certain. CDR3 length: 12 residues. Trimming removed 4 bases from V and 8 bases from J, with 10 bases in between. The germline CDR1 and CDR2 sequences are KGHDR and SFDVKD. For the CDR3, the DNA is TGTGCCACCAGTGACCCCAATCGAGGCTACACCTTC. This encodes CATSDPNRGYTF.

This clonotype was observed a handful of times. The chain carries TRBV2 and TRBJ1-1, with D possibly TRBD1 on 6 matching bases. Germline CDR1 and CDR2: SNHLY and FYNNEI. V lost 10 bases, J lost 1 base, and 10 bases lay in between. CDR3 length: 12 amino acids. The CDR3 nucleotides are TGTGCCATACAGGGTGAGAACACTGAAGCTTTCTTT. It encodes CAIQGENTEAFF.

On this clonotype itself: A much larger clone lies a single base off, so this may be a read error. CDR3 residues: CASSLFVTSAKRGYSEQFF. In DNA form, the CDR3 reads TGTGCCAGCAGTTTATTCGTGACTAGCGCTAAAAGGGGATACAGTGAGCAGTTCTTC. The chain carries TRBV28 and TRBJ2-1, with 8 bases aligning to TRBD2. This CDR3 has 19 residues. Germline lookup yields CDR1 MDHEN and CDR2 SYDVKM.

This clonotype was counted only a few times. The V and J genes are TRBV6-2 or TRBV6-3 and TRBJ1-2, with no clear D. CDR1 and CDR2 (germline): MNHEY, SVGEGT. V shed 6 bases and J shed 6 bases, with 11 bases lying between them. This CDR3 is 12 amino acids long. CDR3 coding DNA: TGTGCCAGCAGCCGGACTAGGCATGGCTACACCTTC. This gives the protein CASSRTRHGYTF.

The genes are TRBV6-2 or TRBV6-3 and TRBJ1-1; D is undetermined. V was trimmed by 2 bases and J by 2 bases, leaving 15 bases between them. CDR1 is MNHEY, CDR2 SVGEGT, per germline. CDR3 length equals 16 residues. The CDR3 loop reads CASSYGLRGINTEAFF. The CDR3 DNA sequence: TGTGCCAGCAGTTACGGTCTGCGGGGTATTAACACTGAAGCTTTCTTT.

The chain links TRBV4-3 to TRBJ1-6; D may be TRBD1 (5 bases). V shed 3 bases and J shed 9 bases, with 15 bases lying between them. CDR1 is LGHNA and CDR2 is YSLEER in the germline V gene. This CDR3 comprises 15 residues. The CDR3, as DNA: TGCGCCAGCAGCCAGGGCCGGAATGGGGGTTCACCCCTCCACTTT. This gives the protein CASSQGRNGGSPLHF.

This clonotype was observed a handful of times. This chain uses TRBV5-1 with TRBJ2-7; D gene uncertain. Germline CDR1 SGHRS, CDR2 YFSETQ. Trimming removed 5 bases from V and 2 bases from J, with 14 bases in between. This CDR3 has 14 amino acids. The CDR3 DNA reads TGCGCCAGCAGAAGGGCAGGAGCTGCCTACGAGCAGTACTTC. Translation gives CASRRAGAAYEQYF.

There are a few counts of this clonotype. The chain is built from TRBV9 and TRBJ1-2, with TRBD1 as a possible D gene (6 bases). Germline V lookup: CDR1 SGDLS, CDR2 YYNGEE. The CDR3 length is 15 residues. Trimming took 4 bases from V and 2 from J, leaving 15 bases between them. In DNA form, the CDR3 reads TGTGCCAGCAGCCCCGGGGGCGAATTAAACTATGGCTACACCTTC. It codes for CASSPGGELNYGYTF.

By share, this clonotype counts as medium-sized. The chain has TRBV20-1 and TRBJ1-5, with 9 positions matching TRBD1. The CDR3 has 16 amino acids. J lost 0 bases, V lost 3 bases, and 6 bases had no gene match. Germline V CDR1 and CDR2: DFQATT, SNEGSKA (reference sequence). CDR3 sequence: CSARRQGGLSNQPQHF. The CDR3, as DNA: TGCAGTGCTAGGAGACAGGGGGGACTTAGCAATCAGCCCCAGCATTTT.

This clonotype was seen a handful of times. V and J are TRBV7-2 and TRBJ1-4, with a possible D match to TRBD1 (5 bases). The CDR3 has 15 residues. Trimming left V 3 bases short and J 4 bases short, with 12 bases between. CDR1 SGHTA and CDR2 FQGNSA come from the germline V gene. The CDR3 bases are TGTGCCAGCAGCTTTTCGGGTCAGGGTAATGAAAAACTGTTTTTT. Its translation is CASSFSGQGNEKLFF.

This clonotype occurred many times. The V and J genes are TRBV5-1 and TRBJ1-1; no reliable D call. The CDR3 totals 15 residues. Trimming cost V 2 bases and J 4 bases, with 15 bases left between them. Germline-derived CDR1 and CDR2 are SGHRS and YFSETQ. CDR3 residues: CASSLEGRPGTEAFF. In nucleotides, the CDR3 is TGCGCCAGCAGCTTAGAAGGGCGCCCGGGCACTGAAGCTTTCTTT.

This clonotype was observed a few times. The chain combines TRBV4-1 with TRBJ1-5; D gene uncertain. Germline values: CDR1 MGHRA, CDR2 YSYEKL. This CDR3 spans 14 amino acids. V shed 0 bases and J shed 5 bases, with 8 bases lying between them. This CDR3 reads CASSQEEVDQPQHF. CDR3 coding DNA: TGCGCCAGCAGCCAAGAGGAGGTTGATCAGCCCCAGCATTTT.

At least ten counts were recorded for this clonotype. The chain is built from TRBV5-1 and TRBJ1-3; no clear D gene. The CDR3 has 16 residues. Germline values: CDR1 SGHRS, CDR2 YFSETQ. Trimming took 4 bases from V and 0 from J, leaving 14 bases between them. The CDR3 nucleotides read TGCGCCAGCAGCACTACTAGCAGGAGCTCTGGAAACACCATATATTTT. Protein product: CASSTTSRSSGNTIYF.

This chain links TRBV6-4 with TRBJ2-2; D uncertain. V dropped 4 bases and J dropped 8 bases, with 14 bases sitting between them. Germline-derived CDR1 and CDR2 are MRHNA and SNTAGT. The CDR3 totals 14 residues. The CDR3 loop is CASSGNPGTGELFF. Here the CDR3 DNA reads TGTGCCAGCAGTGGTAACCCGGGCACTGGGGAGCTGTTTTTT.

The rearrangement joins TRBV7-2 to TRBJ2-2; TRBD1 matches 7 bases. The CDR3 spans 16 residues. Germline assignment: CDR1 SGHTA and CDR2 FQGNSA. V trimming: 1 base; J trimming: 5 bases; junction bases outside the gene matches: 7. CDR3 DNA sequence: TGTGCCAGCAGCTTAGGAGGGGGCATGGCGACCGGGGAGCTGTTTTTT. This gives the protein CASSLGGGMATGELFF.

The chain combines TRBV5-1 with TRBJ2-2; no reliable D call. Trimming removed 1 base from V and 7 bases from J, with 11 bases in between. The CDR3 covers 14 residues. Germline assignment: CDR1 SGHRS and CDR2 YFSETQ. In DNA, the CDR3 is TGCGCCAGCAGCTTGCGGGTAGATGACGGGGAGCTGTTTTTT. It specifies CASSLRVDDGELFF.

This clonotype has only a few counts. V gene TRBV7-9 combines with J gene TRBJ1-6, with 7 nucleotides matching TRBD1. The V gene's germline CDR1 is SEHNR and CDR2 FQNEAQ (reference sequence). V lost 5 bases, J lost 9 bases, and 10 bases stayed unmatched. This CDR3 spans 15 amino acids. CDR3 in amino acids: CASSPGQDWGSPLHF. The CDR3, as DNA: TGTGCCAGCAGCCCCGGACAGGATTGGGGTTCACCCCTCCACTTT.

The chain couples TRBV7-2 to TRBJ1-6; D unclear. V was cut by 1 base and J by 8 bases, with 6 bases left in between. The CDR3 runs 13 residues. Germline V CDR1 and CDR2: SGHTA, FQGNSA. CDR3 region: CASSLDKDSPLHF. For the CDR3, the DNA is TGTGCCAGCAGCTTAGATAAGGATTCACCCCTCCACTTT.